One and the same sample provided the 27 T cell receptor beta chains below, sequenced in a study of patients and donors after allogeneic stem cell transplantation. MiXCR, run by TCRdb on the RT-PCR reads, gives a single entry per CDR3 protein. The sample lists over 350,000 distinct CDR3 sequences, 16% occurring once. The sample comprised blood, either unsorted or a sorted T cell fraction (not recorded which). The receptors were gathered from a human donor who was either an allogeneic HSCT recipient or a stem cell or donor lymphocyte infusion donor (not recorded which). It is not recorded whose cells these are; they may come from a transplant donor.

The rearrangement links TRBV6-1 to TRBJ1-2; the D gene is possibly TRBD1 (5 bases). V gave up 6 bases and J gave up 8 bases, with 16 bases separating them. The CDR3 has 13 amino acids. Germline values: CDR1 MNHNS, CDR2 SASEGT. CDR3 loop: CASSSPRGGGYTF. In DNA form, the CDR3 reads TGTGCCAGCAGCTCACCGAGGGGTGGCGGCTACACCTTC.

This clonotype was recorded many times. The CDR3 coding sequence is TGTGCCAGCAGGTCCACAGGGGGCGTCGGGACTGAAGCTTTCTTT. Encoded protein: CASRSTGGVGTEAFF. The chain combines TRBV12-3 or TRBV12-4 with TRBJ1-1; 9 positions agree with TRBD1. Trimming at V came to 6 bases and at J to 5 bases, leaving 10 bases not matched to a gene. This CDR3 region has 15 residues.

V and J are TRBV24-1 and TRBJ2-3; TRBD2 matches at 7 bases. There are 16 residues in the CDR3. The germline gives CDR1 KGHDR, CDR2 SFDVKD. J was trimmed by 6 bases and V by 4 bases; bases with no gene match: 12. CDR3 protein: CATSDRTRTPRDTQYF. As DNA, the CDR3 is TGTGCCACCAGTGACCGGACTAGAACCCCTAGGGATACGCAGTATTTT.

V usage is TRBV30 and J usage is TRBJ2-1; 7 bases line up with TRBD2. CDR1 and CDR2 from the germline V gene are GTSNPN and SVGIG (reference sequence). This CDR3 contains 12 residues. CDR3 DNA: TGTGCGACTGGACTAGGGTTACATGAGCAGTTCTTC. Translation: CATGLGLHEQFF.

The table lists this clonotype with a few counts. The rearrangement uses TRBV6-1 and TRBJ2-3; D gene unclear. Germline V gives CDR1 MNHNS, CDR2 SASEGT. The CDR3 has 13 amino acids. V was trimmed by 6 bases and J by 4 bases, leaving 11 bases between them. This chain's CDR3 is CASSAPLADTQYF. CDR3 nucleotide sequence: TGTGCCAGCAGCGCGCCGCTGGCAGATACGCAGTATTTT.

The chain couples TRBV11-1 to TRBJ1-2, with 8 bases lining up with TRBD1. This CDR3 contains 17 residues. Germline CDR1 SGHAT, CDR2 FQDESV (reference sequence). V shed 3 bases and J 8 bases; nucleotides not matched to a gene: 17. CDR3 coding DNA: TGTGCCAGCAGCTTGCGCTCGCCGGGGCAGGGGGCGATCGGCTACACCTTC. Translated: CASSLRSPGQGAIGYTF.

On this clonotype: The junction differs from germline at one of its ends, possibly a read error. The rearrangement links TRBV20-1 to TRBJ1-1; perhaps TRBD1 as D (6 bases). The germline V gene has CDR1 DFQATT and CDR2 SNEGSKA (reference sequence). This CDR3 is built from 14 residues. The DNA of the CDR3 is TGTCAAACCCGACACCAAGGGGGGAACACTGAAGCTTTCTTT. Protein product: CQTRHQGGNTEAFF.

The chain joins TRBV7-6 to TRBJ2-1; tentatively, D is TRBD1 (5 bases). V shed 2 bases and J shed 3 bases, with 23 bases lying between them. CDR3 length equals 19 residues. The germline gives CDR1 SGHVS, CDR2 FNYEAQ. This chain's CDR3 is CASSLTDRPPRVGYNEQFF. The CDR3 coding sequence is TGTGCCAGCAGCTTAACGGACCGACCCCCCAGGGTAGGCTACAATGAGCAGTTCTTC.

The sample holds a few counts of this clonotype. CDR3 DNA sequence: TGTGCCAGCAGCTTAGGAGTTGGCGGGGGGGCGACCCAGTACTTC. As protein: CASSLGVGGGATQYF. This chain joins TRBV7-9 and TRBJ2-5, with 9 nucleotides matching TRBD2. In germline, CDR1 is SEHNR, CDR2 FQNEAQ (reference sequence). V dropped 1 base and J dropped 7; count of bases not matched to a gene: 7. The CDR3 has 15 residues.

This clonotype turned up a few times. V gene TRBV4-2 combines with J gene TRBJ1-2; 7 bases line up with TRBD1. The CDR3 totals 15 residues. Losses at the gene ends were 0 bases for V and 8 bases for J; bases not matched to a gene: 9. The germline CDR1 and CDR2 sequences are LGHNA and YNFKEQ. CDR3 in DNA: TGTGCCAGCAGCCAAGATAGGAGGGGGCCTGGGGGCTACACCTTC. Translated: CASSQDRRGPGGYTF.

J is TRBJ2-1 and V is TRBV19; 10 nucleotides line up with TRBD2. From germline, CDR1 is LNHDA and CDR2 SQIVND (reference sequence). The length of the CDR3 is 16 residues. Unmatched junction bases numbered 13, after V lost 4 bases and J lost 10 bases. In DNA, the CDR3 is TGTGCCAGTAGTAATGAGCGGGGGGGCCTTAATCGGGAGCAGTTCTTC. It encodes CASSNERGGLNREQFF.

The table lists this clonotype with a few counts. This chain links TRBV7-9 with TRBJ1-1; the D is unclear. Germline CDR1 and CDR2: SEHNR and FQNEAQ (reference sequence). V lost 2 bases to trimming and J lost 13 bases, with 26 bases between them. The CDR3 runs 16 residues. The CDR3 region is CASSLSIPPDLHGFFF. CDR3 nucleotide sequence: TGTGCCAGCAGCTTATCGATCCCCCCGGACCTCCATGGTTTTTTCTTT.

This clonotype has more than one count but fewer than ten. The chain is built from TRBV24-1 and TRBJ2-7; D remains unclear. V was cut by 7 bases and J by 4 bases, with 13 bases left in between. The CDR3 has 13 residues. The germline V gene encodes CDR1 KGHDR and CDR2 SFDVKD. The DNA of the CDR3 is TGTGCCACCAGCTCCGGGCCTAAATACGAGCAGTACTTC. Translation gives CATSSGPKYEQYF.

This clonotype was found many times. The CDR3 reads CSVRGAETQYF. The CDR3 coding sequence is TGCAGCGTCAGGGGGGCAGAGACCCAGTACTTC. This rearrangement joins TRBV29-1 to TRBJ2-5; TRBD1 is a possible D gene (7 bases). This CDR3 contains 11 residues. Trimming cost V 6 bases and J 4 bases, with 9 bases left between them. The germline CDR1 and CDR2 sequences are SQVTM and ANQGSEA.

This clonotype was found a few times. The rearrangement links TRBV12-3 or TRBV12-4 to TRBJ1-1; D perhaps matches TRBD1 (5 bases). This CDR3 has 11 residues. V lost 6 bases and J lost 7, with 9 bases in between. CDR3 nucleotides: TGTGCCAGCAGCACGACAGATGAAGCTTTCTTT. It codes for CASSTTDEAFF.

The chain combines TRBV12-3 or TRBV12-4 with TRBJ2-5; 12 positions match TRBD2. The CDR3 is made up of 14 amino acids. The trim removed 4 bases at V and 7 bases at J, leaving 4 bases unmatched. CDR3 amino acids: CASSSTTSGGTQYF. The CDR3 region has the DNA TGTGCCAGCAGTTCAACGACTAGCGGGGGGACCCAGTACTTC.

The chain combines TRBV28 with TRBJ1-4, with 10 positions matching TRBD1. Per germline, CDR1 MDHEN and CDR2 SYDVKM. V shed 8 bases, J shed 6 bases, and the junction held 6 bases outside the gene matches. The CDR3 runs to 14 residues. The CDR3 region has the DNA TGTGCCAGCGGTATGACAGGGGGCTATGAAAAACTGTTTTTT. The encoded protein is CASGMTGGYEKLFF.

V and J are TRBV5-1 and TRBJ2-7; no firm D call. Germline CDR1 is SGHRS and CDR2 is YFSETQ. The CDR3 has 14 amino acids. Between the trimmed V and J ends, which lost 0 bases and 2 bases, there was a span of 9 bases. CDR3 coding DNA: TGCGCCAGCAGCTTGGAAGCCAGCCCCTACGAGCAGTACTTC. Encoded protein: CASSLEASPYEQYF. The whole variable domain, filled in from reference TRBV5-1 and TRBJ2-7, reads KAGVTQTPRYLIKTRGQQVTLSCSPISGHRSVSWYQQTPGQGLQFLFEYFSETQRNKGNFPGRFSGRQFSNSRSEMNVSTLELGDSALYLCASSLEASPYEQYFGPGTRLTVT.

A word on this clonotype: This may be a read error: a much more frequent sequence differs by one nucleotide. The chain carries TRBV12-3 or TRBV12-4 and TRBJ2-7; no reliable D call. The CDR3 consists of 12 residues. V was clipped by 6 bases and J by 6 bases, with 12 bases between them. CDR3 nucleotide sequence: TGTGCCAGCAGGGTAAGGTGGGTCGAGCAGTACTTC. Its translation: CASRVRWVEQYF.

The rearrangement uses TRBV6-2 or TRBV6-3 and TRBJ1-2, with 11 nucleotides matching TRBD1. Germline CDR1 and CDR2: MNHEY and SVGEGT. The CDR3 length is 16 residues. The J segment lost 2 bases and the V segment lost 5 bases, leaving 7 bases of the junction unmatched. CDR3 region: CASSKTGTGGNYGYTF. The CDR3 nucleotides read TGTGCCAGCAGTAAGACCGGGACAGGGGGAAACTATGGCTACACCTTC.

This clonotype was detected many times. The chain employs TRBV12-3 or TRBV12-4 and TRBJ1-1; tentatively, D is TRBD1 (5 bases). V lost 6 bases and J 4 bases, leaving 15 bases between the germline ends. CDR3 length: 14 amino acids. CDR3 nucleotides: TGTGCCAGCAGGAGAACAGGCGGGGGCACTGAAGCTTTCTTT. This translates into CASRRTGGGTEAFF.

This clonotype showed up just a few times. V usage is TRBV27 and J usage is TRBJ1-6; the match to TRBD1 covers 8 bases. The germline gives CDR1 MNHEY, CDR2 SMNVEV (reference sequence). V lost 4 bases to trimming and J lost 5 bases; unmatched junction nucleotides: 4. This CDR3 is built from 15 residues. The CDR3: CASSWTTGDNSPLHF. The CDR3 DNA sequence: TGTGCCAGCAGTTGGACGACAGGGGATAATTCACCCCTCCACTTT.

This clonotype was seen a handful of times. The CDR3 bases are TGTGCCAGCAGCCTGACCGGGACAACCTATGGCTACACCTTC. Its translation: CASSLTGTTYGYTF. The chain recombines TRBV12-3 or TRBV12-4 with TRBJ1-2; possibly TRBD1 for D (6 bases). CDR3 length: 14 amino acids. Trimming removed 6 bases from V and 4 bases from J, with 15 bases in between.

This clonotype was counted ten times or more. V usage is TRBV10-3 and J usage is TRBJ2-7; the D gene is possibly TRBD1 (6 bases). This CDR3 contains 14 residues. Germline CDR1 ENHRY, CDR2 SYGVKD. V gave up 6 bases and J gave up 0 bases, with 12 bases separating them. DNA of the CDR3: TGTGCCATCAGATCGGGACATCTCTCCTACGAGCAGTACTTC. As protein: CAIRSGHLSYEQYF.

The sample holds a few counts of this clonotype. The chain couples TRBV3-1 to TRBJ1-2; maybe TRBD1 (5 bases). The V and J ends lost 1 base and 2 bases respectively, with 14 bases between them. CDR3 length: 16 residues. Germline values: CDR1 LGHDT, CDR2 YNNKEL (reference sequence). The CDR3 sequence: CASSQAPGLLNYGYTF. The CDR3 bases are TGTGCCAGCAGCCAAGCTCCGGGGCTGCTCAACTATGGCTACACCTTC.

This clonotype has a handful of counts. CDR3 region: CASSSGPQETQYF. The CDR3 DNA reads TGTGCCAGCAGCAGTGGACCTCAAGAGACCCAGTACTTC. This chain uses TRBV7-3 with TRBJ2-5, with unresolved D. Trimming left V 5 bases short and J 2 bases short, with 9 bases between. CDR3 size: 13 residues. Germline CDR1 SGHTA, CDR2 FQGTGA.

The CDR3 DNA follows: TGCAGTGCTAGAGGGACAGGGGGGCCGGCTAGCGGTCGGTACGAGCAGTACTTC. Its protein is CSARGTGGPASGRYEQYF. The chain links TRBV20-1 to TRBJ2-7; 10 bases are a match to TRBD1. Germline CDR1 DFQATT, CDR2 SNEGSKA (reference sequence). This CDR3 is built from 18 residues. V was pared by 1 base and J by 4 bases, with 16 bases of the junction left unmatched.